This is a list of T cell receptor beta chains from one sample in a study of T cells in Graves' hyperthyroidism and ophthalmopathy. TCRdb reprocessed the multiplex PCR reads via MiXCR and lists one record per CDR3 protein. This sample has about 500,000 distinct CDR3 sequences; roughly 18% occur once, and the top ten carry approximately 16%. The sample was blood. These receptors all stem from a woman under 30 with Graves' ophthalmopathy. The CDR3 runs from the conserved cysteine through the conserved F or W. D genes are given only for firm matches. A clone size is listed for some rows: how often the clone was seen (once, few, many), or a class if it is expanded.

>TRBJ2-2|-|-|TRBV7-3
TGTGCCAGCAGCCGGGACCACACCGGGGAGCTGTTTTTT
CASSRDHTGELFF
>TRBJ1-2|-|-|TRBV15
TGTGCCACCAGCAGATCCGACGGCCCCCACTATGGCTACACCTTC
CATSRSDGPHYGYTF
>TRBJ1-1|-|many|TRBV5-5
TGTGCCAGCAGCTCCCGGGGAATCATGAACACTGAAGCTTTCTTT
CASSSRGIMNTEAFF
>TRBJ1-3|-|many|TRBV28
TGTGCCAGCAGTTTAGGCCTTCTAGGGCGAGGAAACACCATATATTTT
CASSLGLLGRGNTIYF
>TRBJ2-7|TRBD1|few|TRBV29-1
TGCAGCGTGGGGACAGGGGGGTACGAGCAGTACTTC
CSVGTGGYEQYF
>TRBJ2-1|TRBD1|many|TRBV24-1
TGTGCCACCAGTGATTTCGAGGACAGGGGGGCATATGAGCAGTTCTTC
CATSDFEDRGAYEQFF
>TRBJ2-7|-|many|TRBV6-1
TGTGCCAGCAGTCCACGGGCTGGCTCCTCCTACGAGCAGTACTTC
CASSPRAGSSYEQYF
>TRBJ2-7|TRBD2|-|TRBV30
TGTGCCTGGAGTGGAGGAGCGGGAGAAGGCTACGAGCAGTACTTC
CAWSGGAGEGYEQYF
>TRBJ2-5|-|many|TRBV3-1
TGTGCCAGCAGCCTCGAGGACGAGGAGACCCAGTACTTC
CASSLEDEETQYF
>TRBJ2-7|-|many|TRBV30
TGTGCCTGCCTCCGTGGAGGGGGCTCAGGGCAGTACTTC
CACLRGGGSGQYF
>TRBJ2-1|TRBD2|-|TRBV28
TGTGCCAGCAGTTTGAGTCTAGCGGGGAACAATGAGCAGTTCTTC
CASSLSLAGNNEQFF
>TRBJ1-6|-|-|TRBV6-9
TGTGCCAGCAGTTACCCGGGATCTGCCTCACCCCTCCACTTT
CASSYPGSASPLHF
>TRBJ2-1|-|-|TRBV7-2
TGTGCCAGCAGCTTAGGAGTAGTACTGTTCTTC
CASSLGVVLFF
>TRBJ1-6|-|many|TRBV18
TGTGCCAGCTCACCGGCACTGCGGGGGTCACCCCTCCACTTT
CASSPALRGSPLHF
>TRBJ1-3|-|few|TRBV7-8
TGTGCCAGCAGCTTAGGTAGCGGGGTCTCTGGAAACACCATATATTTT
CASSLGSGVSGNTIYF
>TRBJ2-5|-|many|TRBV27
TGTGCCAGCAGTTTCTTCGGTGGTCGACAAGAAAAGGCTGGGTCGGGGACGGAAGAGACCCAGTACTTC
CASSFFGGRQEKAGSGTEETQYF
>TRBJ2-2|-|-|TRBV20-1
TGCAGTGCACGACCGGGACCGGGTATGTCCGGGGAGCTGTTTTTT
CSARPGPGMSGELFF
>TRBJ1-2|-|-|TRBV19
TGTGCCAGTACCCCGGAAGGAAGCTATGGCTACACCTTC
CASTPEGSYGYTF
>TRBJ2-7|TRBD1|-|TRBV11-2
TGTGCCAGCGCTGGTTTTGTGGGACAGGGCTTCGGGGCCTACGAGCAGTACTTC
CASAGFVGQGFGAYEQYF
>TRBJ1-2|TRBD1|many|TRBV2
TGTGCCAGCTTAACAGGGGTTAGTGGCTACACCTTC
CASLTGVSGYTF
>TRBJ2-2|-|-|TRBV2
TGTGCCAGCAGTGAGGTAGGGGAAGCCGGGGAGCTGTTTTTT
CASSEVGEAGELFF
>TRBJ2-2|-|many|TRBV30
TGTGCCTGGAGTGGGATACAGGAGACCGGGGAGCTGTTTTTT
CAWSGIQETGELFF
>TRBJ1-1|-|-|TRBV19
TGTGCCAGTAGTACACTCGTACGAAACACTGAAGCTTTCTTT
CASSTLVRNTEAFF
>TRBJ1-1|-|once|TRBV6-1
TGTGCCAGCACCCCCGGGGTCGGCACTGAAGCTTTCTTT
CASTPGVGTEAFF
>TRBJ2-7|-|many|TRBV24-1
TGTGCCACCAGTGGAGGGAACGAGCAGTACTTC
CATSGGNEQYF
>TRBJ2-7|-|-|TRBV5-1
TGCGCCAGCAGCTTGGGTATGGCCTACGAGCAGTACTTC
CASSLGMAYEQYF
>TRBJ1-3|-|-|TRBV6-1
TGTGCCAGCAGTGTTCACGAGGCCTCTGGAAACACCATATATTTT
CASSVHEASGNTIYF
>TRBJ2-7|-|many|TRBV20-1
TGCAGTGCTTGGGACACCAGGGACGAGCAGTACTTC
CSAWDTRDEQYF
>TRBJ1-2|-|-|TRBV7-9
TGTGCCAGCAGCTTCCCCCTGACAGTCACTAACTATGGCTACACCTTC
CASSFPLTVTNYGYTF
>TRBJ1-1|TRBD1|-|TRBV20-1
TGCAGTGCTCTTGGACAGGGGGCGTCTAAAGCTTTCTTT
CSALGQGASKAFF
>TRBJ2-7|-|many|TRBV7-6
TGTGCCAGCAGCTCCCTGCGGGGCCCCTACGAGCAGTACTTC
CASSSLRGPYEQYF
>TRBJ2-1|-|-|TRBV13
TGTGCCAGCAGCCTTGATGAAATGTCGGATGAGCAGTTCTTC
CASSLDEMSDEQFF
>TRBJ1-1|-|many|TRBV9
TGTGCCAGCAGCGTAGAGGCCGGGAACACTGAAGCTTTCTTT
CASSVEAGNTEAFF
>TRBJ2-5|-|many|TRBV18
TGTGCCAGCTCACCACCCCGTGGGGAGACCCAGTACTTC
CASSPPRGETQYF
>TRBJ2-7|-|many|TRBV11-2
TGTGCCAGCAGCTTAGGTTTTAAGGACTACGAGCAGTACTTC
CASSLGFKDYEQYF
>TRBJ2-5|-|-|TRBV6-1
TGTGCCAGCCCTAGCGCGGGTTGGGAGACCCAGTACTTC
CASPSAGWETQYF
>TRBJ1-5|TRBD1|few|TRBV29-1
TGCAGCATCGGGACAGGGGGGTTTAGCAATCAGCCCCAGCATTTT
CSIGTGGFSNQPQHF
>TRBJ2-2|-|-|TRBV5-1
TGCGCCAGCAGCTTGGCCTCGGGTGCCGGGGAGCTGTTTTTT
CASSLASGAGELFF
>TRBJ2-1|-|-|TRBV7-8
TGTGCCAGCAGCTTAAGGGACTCCATTAATGAGCAGTTCTTC
CASSLRDSINEQFF
>TRBJ2-1|TRBD1|-|TRBV28
TGTGCCAGCAGTTTGATTGGGTGGACAGGGACCTACAATGAGCAGTTCTTC
CASSLIGWTGTYNEQFF
>TRBJ2-1|-|-|TRBV7-2
TGTGCCAGCAGGGTAAATACCCGCTCCTACAATGAGCAGTTCTTC
CASRVNTRSYNEQFF
>TRBJ2-2|-|many|TRBV6-1
TGTGCCAGCATTTTTGGCCCGGACACCGGGGAGCTGTTTTTT
CASIFGPDTGELFF
>TRBJ1-4|-|few|TRBV7-9
TGTGCCAGCAGCTTAACAGGGAGTCATGAAAAACTGTTTTTT
CASSLTGSHEKLFF
>TRBJ2-1|TRBD2|many|TRBV27
TGTGCCAGCAGTTCGTTTCTAGCGGCGGACTCCAACAATGAGCAGTTCTTC
CASSSFLAADSNNEQFF
>TRBJ2-3|TRBD2|-|TRBV7-9
TGTGCCAGCAGCCCCTGGACTAGCGGGAAGACAGATACGCAGTATTTT
CASSPWTSGKTDTQYF
>TRBJ1-3|-|few|TRBV11-2
TGTGCCAGCAGCTTATGGGTCACAACAGGTTACTCTGGAAACACCATATATTTT
CASSLWVTTGYSGNTIYF
>TRBJ1-3|-|-|TRBV27
TGTGCCAGCAGCTCCGGGACACCTGGAAACACCATGTATTTT
CASSSGTPGNTMYF
>TRBJ2-1|-|many|TRBV3-1
TGTGCCAGCAGCCAAGGGACTGAGCAGTTCTTC
CASSQGTEQFF
>TRBJ2-1|-|-|TRBV11-3
TGTGCCAGCAGCCGAGGAGGAGGCCCCTACAATGAGCAGTTCTTC
CASSRGGGPYNEQFF